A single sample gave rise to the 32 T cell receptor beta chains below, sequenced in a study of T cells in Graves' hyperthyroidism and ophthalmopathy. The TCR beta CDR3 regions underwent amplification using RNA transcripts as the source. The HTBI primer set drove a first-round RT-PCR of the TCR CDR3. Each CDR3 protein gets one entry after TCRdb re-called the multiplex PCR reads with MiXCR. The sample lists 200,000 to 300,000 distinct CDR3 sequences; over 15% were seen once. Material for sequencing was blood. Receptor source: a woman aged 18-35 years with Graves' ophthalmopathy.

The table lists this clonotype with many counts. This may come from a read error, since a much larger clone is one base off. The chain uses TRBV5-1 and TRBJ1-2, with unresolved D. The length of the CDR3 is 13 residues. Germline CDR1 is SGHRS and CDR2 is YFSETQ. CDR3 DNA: TGCGCCGGCAGCTTGGCGGCAGACTATGGCTACACCTTC. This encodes CAGSLAADYGYTF. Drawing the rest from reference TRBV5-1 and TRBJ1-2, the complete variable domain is KAGVTQTPRYLIKTRGQQVTLSCSPISGHRSVSWYQQTPGQGLQFLFEYFSETQRNKGNFPGRFSGRQFSNSRSEMNVSTLELGDSALYLCAGSLAADYGYTFGSGTRLTVV.

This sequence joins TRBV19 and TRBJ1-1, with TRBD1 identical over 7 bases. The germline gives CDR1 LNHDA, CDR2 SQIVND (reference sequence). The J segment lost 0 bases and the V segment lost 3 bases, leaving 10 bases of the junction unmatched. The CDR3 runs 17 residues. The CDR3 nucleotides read TGTGCCAGTAGTATGAGACAGGGAGATTACTTGAACACTGAAGCTTTCTTT. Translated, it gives CASSMRQGDYLNTEAFF.

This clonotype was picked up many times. CDR3 residues: CASSDRADGYTF. Written as DNA, the CDR3 is TGTGCCAGCAGTGACAGGGCAGATGGCTACACCTTC. J is TRBJ1-2 and V is TRBV2; TRBD1 might be the D (5 bases). This CDR3 is built from 12 residues. V lost 3 bases, J lost 6 bases, and 8 bases lay in between. Germline V gives CDR1 SNHLY, CDR2 FYNNEI.

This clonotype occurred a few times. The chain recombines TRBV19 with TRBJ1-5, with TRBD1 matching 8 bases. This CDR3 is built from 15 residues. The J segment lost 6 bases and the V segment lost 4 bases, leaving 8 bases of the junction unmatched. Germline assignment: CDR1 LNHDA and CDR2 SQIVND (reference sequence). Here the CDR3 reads CASSRMDRAGQPQHF. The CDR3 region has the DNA TGTGCCAGTAGTAGAATGGACAGGGCGGGTCAGCCCCAGCATTTT.

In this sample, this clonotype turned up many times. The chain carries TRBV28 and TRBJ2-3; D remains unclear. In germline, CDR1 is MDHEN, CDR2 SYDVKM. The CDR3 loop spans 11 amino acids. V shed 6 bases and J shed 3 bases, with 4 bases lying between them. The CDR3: CASSPTDTQYF. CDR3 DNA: TGTGCCAGCAGCCCTACAGATACGCAGTATTTT.

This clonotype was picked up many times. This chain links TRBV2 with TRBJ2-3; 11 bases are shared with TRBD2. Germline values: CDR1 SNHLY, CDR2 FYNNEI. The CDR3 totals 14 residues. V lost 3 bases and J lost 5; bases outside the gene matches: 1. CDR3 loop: CASSEGLAEDTQYF. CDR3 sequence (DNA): TGTGCCAGCAGTGAGGGACTAGCGGAAGATACGCAGTATTTT.

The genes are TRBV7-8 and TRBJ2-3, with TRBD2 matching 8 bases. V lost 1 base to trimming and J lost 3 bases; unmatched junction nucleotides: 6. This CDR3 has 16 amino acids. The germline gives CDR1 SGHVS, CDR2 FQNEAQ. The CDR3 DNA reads TGTGCCAGCAGCTTAGAGCGGGGGTCCTCTACAGATACGCAGTATTTT. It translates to CASSLERGSSTDTQYF.

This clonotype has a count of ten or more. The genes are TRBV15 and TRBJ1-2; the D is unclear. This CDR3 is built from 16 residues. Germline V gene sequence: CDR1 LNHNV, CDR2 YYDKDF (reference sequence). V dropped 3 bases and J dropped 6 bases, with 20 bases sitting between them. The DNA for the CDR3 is TGTGCCACCAGCAGCAGGAGAGGGTCGGTCGTACATGGCTACACCTTC. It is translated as CATSSRRGSVVHGYTF.

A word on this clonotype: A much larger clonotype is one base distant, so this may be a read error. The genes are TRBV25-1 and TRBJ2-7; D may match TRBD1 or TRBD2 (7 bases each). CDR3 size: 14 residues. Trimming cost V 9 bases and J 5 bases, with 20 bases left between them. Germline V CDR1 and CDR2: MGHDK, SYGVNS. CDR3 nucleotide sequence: TGTGCCAGTAGAAGCGGGACAGATACCCACGAGCAGTACTTC. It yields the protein CASRSGTDTHEQYF.

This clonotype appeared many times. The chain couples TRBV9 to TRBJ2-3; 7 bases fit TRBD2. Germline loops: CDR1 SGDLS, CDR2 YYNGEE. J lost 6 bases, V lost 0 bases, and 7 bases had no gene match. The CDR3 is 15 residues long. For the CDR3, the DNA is TGTGCCAGCAGCGTAGCTGGCGGGAGAGGGGATACGCAGTATTTT. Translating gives CASSVAGGRGDTQYF.

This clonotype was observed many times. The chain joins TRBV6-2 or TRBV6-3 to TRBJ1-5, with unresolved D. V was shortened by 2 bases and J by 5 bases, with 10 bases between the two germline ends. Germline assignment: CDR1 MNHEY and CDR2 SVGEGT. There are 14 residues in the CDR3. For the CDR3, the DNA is TGTGCCAGCAGTTACGAGGCACCTCATCAGCCCCAGCATTTT. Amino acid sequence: CASSYEAPHQPQHF.

The CDR3 sequence is CASSFRGNGYTF. Here the CDR3 DNA reads TGTGCCAGCAGTTTTCGCGGTAATGGCTACACCTTC. This chain connects TRBV6-9 to TRBJ1-2; D ambiguous. This CDR3 is 12 amino acids long. Looked up from germline, CDR1 is MNHGY and CDR2 is SVAAGI. V was clipped by 4 bases and J by 6 bases, with 9 bases between them.

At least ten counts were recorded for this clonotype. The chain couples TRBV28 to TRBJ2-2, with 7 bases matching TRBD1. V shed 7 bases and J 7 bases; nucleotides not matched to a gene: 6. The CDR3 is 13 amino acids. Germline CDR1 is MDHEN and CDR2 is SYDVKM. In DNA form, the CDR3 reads TGTGCCAGCAAGAAGGGGGCTATCGGGGAGCTGTTTTTT. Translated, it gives CASKKGAIGELFF.

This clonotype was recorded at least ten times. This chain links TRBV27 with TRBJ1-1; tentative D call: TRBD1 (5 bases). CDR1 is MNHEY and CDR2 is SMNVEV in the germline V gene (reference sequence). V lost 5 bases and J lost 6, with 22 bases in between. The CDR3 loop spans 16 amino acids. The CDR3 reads CASSPQRQRVVAEAFF. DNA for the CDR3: TGTGCCAGCAGTCCCCAGCGACAGCGAGTAGTCGCTGAAGCTTTCTTT.

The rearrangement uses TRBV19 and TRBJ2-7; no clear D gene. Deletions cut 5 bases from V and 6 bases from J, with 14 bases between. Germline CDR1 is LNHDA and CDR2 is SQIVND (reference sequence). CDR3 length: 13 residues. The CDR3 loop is CASSSATTSEQYF. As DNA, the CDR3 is TGTGCCAGTAGTTCGGCGACCACCAGCGAGCAGTACTTC.

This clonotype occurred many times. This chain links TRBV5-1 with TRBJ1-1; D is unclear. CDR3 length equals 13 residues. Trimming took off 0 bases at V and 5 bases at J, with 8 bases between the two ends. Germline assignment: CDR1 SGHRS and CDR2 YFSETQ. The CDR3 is CASSLEMGTEAFF. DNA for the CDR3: TGCGCCAGCAGCTTGGAAATGGGGACTGAAGCTTTCTTT.

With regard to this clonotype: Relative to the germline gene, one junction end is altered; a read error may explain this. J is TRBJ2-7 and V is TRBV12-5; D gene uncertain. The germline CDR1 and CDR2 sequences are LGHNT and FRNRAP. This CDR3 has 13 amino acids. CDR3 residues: CASGLEVGYDQYF. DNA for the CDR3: TGTGCTAGTGGTTTGGAGGTCGGCTACGATCAGTACTTC.

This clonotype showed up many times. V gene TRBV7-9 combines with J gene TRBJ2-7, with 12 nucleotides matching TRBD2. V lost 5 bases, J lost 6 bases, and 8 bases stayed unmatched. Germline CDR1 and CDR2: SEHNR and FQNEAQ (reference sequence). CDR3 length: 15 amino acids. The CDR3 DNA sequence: TGTGCCAGCAGCCCGGCGCTAGCGGGAGGGGGCGAGCAGTACTTC. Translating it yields CASSPALAGGGEQYF.

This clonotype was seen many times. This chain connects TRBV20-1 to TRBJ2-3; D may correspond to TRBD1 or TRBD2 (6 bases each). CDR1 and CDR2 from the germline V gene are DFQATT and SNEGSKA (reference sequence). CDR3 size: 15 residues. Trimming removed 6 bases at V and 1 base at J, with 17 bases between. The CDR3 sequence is CSALNREVGTDTQYF. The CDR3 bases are TGCAGTGCCCTCAACAGGGAGGTGGGCACAGATACGCAGTATTTT.

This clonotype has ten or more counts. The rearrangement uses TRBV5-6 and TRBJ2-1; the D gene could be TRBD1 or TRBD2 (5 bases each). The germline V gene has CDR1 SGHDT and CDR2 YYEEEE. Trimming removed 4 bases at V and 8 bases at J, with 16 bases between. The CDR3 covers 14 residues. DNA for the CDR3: TGTGCCAGCAGCGCCGGGGCGTTGAGGGATGAGCAGTTCTTC. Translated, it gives CASSAGALRDEQFF.

The CDR3 DNA follows: TGTGCCACCAACGGACAGGGGGTGATCTATGGCTACACCTTC. Its translation: CATNGQGVIYGYTF. The chain recombines TRBV24-1 with TRBJ1-2, with 10 bases aligning to TRBD1. Germline V CDR1 and CDR2: KGHDR, SFDVKD. The CDR3 totals 14 residues. J was trimmed by 4 bases and V by 8 bases; bases with no gene match: 6.

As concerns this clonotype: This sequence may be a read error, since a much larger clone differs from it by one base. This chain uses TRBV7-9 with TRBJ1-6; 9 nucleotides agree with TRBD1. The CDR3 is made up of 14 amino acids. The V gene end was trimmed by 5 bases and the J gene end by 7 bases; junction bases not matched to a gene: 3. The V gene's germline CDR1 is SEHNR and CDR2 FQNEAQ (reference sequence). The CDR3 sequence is CASSVGTGNSPLHF. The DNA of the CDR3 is TGTGCCAGCAGCGTAGGGACAGGGAATTCACCCCTCCACTTT.

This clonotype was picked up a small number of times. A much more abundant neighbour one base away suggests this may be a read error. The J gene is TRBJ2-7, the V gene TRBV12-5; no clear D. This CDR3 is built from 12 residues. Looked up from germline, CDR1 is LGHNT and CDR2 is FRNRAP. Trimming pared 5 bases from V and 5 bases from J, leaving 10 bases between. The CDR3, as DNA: TGTGCTAGTGGTCTTTCACGGGACGAGCAGTACTTC. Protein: CASGLSRDEQYF.

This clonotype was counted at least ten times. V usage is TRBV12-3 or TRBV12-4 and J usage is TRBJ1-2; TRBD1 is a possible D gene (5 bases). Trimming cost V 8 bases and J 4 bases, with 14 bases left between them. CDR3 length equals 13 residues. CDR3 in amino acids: CASGPDGTYGYTF. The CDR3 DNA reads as TGTGCCAGCGGTCCCGACGGGACCTATGGCTACACCTTC.

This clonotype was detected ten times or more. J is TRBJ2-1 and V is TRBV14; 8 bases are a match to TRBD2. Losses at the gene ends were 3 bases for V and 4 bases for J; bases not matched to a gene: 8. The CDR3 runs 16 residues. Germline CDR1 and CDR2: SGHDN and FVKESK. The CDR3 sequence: CASSHHLAGLYNEQFF. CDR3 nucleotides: TGTGCCAGCAGCCATCATCTAGCGGGCCTTTACAATGAGCAGTTCTTC.

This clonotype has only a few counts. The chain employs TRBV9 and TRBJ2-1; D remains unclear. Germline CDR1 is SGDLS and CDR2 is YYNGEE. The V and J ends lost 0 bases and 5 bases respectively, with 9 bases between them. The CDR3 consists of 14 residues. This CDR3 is CASSVDSADNEQFF. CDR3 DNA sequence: TGTGCCAGCAGCGTAGATTCGGCAGACAATGAGCAGTTCTTC.

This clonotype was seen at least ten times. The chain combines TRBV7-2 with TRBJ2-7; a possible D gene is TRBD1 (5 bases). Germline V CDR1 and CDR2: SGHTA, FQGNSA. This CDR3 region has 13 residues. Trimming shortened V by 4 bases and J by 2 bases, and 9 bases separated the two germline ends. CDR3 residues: CASSSDTTYEQYF. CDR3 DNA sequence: TGTGCCAGCAGCTCGGACACAACCTACGAGCAGTACTTC.

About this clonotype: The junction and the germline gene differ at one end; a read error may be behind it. The CDR3 region has the DNA TGTGCCAGCAGCCAAGATAGGGGGATCTCCTACAAGCAGTACTTC. Translation gives CASSQDRGISYKQYF. The chain employs TRBV11-2 and TRBJ2-7; D perhaps matches TRBD1 (6 bases). Germline CDR1 and CDR2: SGHAT and FQNNGV. CDR3 length: 15 residues. Complete variable domain (other parts from reference TRBV11-2 and TRBJ2-7): EAGVAQSPRYKIIEKRQSVAFWCNPISGHATLYWYQQILGQGPKLLIQFQNNGVVDDSQLPKDRFSAERLKGVDSTLKIQPAKLEDSAVYLCASSQDRGISYKQYFGPGTRLTVT.

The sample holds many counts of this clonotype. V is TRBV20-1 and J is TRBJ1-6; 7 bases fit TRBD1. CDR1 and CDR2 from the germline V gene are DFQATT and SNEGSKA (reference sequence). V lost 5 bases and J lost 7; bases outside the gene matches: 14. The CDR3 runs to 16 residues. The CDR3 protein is CSARLARQGGNSPLHF. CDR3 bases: TGCAGTGCTCGGCTCGCAAGACAGGGTGGGAATTCACCCCTCCACTTT.

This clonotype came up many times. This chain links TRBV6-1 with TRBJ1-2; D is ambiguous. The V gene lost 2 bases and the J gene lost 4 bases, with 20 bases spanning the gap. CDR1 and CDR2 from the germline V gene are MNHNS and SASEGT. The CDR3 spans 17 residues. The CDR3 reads CASSELLTTLTAYGYTF. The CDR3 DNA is TGTGCCAGCAGTGAACTACTTACGACCCTAACCGCCTATGGCTACACCTTC.

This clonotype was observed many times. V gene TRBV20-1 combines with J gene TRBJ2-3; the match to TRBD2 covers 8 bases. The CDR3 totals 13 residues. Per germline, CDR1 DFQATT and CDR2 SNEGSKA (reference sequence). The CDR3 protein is CSAEERETDTQYF. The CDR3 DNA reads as TGCAGCGCAGAGGAGCGGGAGACCGATACGCAGTATTTT.

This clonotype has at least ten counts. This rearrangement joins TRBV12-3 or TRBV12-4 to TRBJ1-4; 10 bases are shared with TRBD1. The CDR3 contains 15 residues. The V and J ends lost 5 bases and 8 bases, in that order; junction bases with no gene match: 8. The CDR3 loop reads CASSTGTGVREKLFF. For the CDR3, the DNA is TGTGCCAGCAGTACTGGGACAGGGGTTAGGGAAAAACTGTTTTTT.